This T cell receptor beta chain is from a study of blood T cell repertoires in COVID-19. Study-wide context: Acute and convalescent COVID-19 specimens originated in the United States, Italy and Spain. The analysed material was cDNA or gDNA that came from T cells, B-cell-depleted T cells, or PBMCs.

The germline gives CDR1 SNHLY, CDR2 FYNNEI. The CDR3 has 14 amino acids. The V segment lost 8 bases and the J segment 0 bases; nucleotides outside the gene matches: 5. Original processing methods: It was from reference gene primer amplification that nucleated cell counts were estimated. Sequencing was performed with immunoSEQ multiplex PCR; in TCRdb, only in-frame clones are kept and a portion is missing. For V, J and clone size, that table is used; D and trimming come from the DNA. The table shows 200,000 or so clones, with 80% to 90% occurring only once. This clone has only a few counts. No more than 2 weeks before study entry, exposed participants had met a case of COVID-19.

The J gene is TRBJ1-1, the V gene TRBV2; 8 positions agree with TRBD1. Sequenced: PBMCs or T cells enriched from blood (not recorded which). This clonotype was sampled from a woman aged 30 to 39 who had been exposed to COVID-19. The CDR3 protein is CASPQGAMNTEAFF. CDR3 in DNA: TGTGCCAGCCCCCAGGGGGCAATGAACACTGAAGCTTTCTTT.